Listed here is a single TCR beta chain. The antigen is undetermined. The source of the sample is a study of Tregs in tolerant kidney transplant recipients. V was pared by 0 bases and J by 10 bases, with 8 bases of the junction left unmatched. CDR1 and CDR2 from the germline V gene are SGHDT and YYEEEE. The CDR3 sequence is 15 residues long. Notes on the study in general: In tolerant patients, donor-specific Tregs outgrew total Tregs, suggesting antigen-driven expansion. Tregs expanded with activated donor B cells seemed most donor-specific. Changing PCR primers prevented nucleotide comparison between some patients' samples. Biological reproducibility was not directly addressed in this study.

Profiled with immunoSEQ multiplex PCR; TCRdb holds only in-frame clones, not every one. The sample consists of around 98,000 clones, 93% of them appearing once. The sample in question was CD4+ T cells from blood, obtained before the transplant. The chain is built from TRBV5-6 and TRBJ2-1; 9 nucleotides line up with TRBD2. The clonotype originates from a human donor who received a combined kidney and bone marrow transplant. CDR3 amino acids: CASSLGLAGPREQFF. The CDR3 bases are TGTGCCAGCAGCTTGGGGCTAGCGGGGCCAAGGGAGCAGTTCTTC. Complete variable domain (other parts from reference TRBV5-6 and TRBJ2-1): DAGVTQSPTHLIKTRGQQVTLRCSPKSGHDTVSWYQQALGQGPQFIFQYYEEEERQRGNFPDRFSGHQFPNYSSELNVNALLLGDSALYLCASSLGLAGPREQFFGPGTRLTVL.